This T cell receptor beta chain was profiled in a study of cytomegalovirus exposure and HLA in healthy donors. In germline, CDR1 is LNHNV, CDR2 YYDKDF (reference sequence). The ends lost 3 bases at V and 3 bases at J; junction bases unmatched: 7. The CDR3 extends over 15 amino acids. PCR was performed using 60 Vbeta and 13 Jbeta primers. Method: immunoSEQ multiplex PCR; TCRdb's copy keeps in-frame clones and lacks some. This sample's table has approximately 80,000 clones. The clonotype was recovered from a woman in her thirties in good health and CMV-seronegative. Material: PBMCs. This chain uses TRBV15 with TRBJ2-7; 8 nucleotides agree with TRBD1. The CDR3 region is CATSSSDRDLYEQYF. The CDR3 nucleotides read TGTGCCACCAGCAGTTCGGACAGGGATCTCTACGAGCAGTACTTC.